The 4 T cell receptor beta chains below all came from one sample that was sequenced in a study of metastatic and nonmetastatic thyroid tumors. TCRdb re-clonotyped the PCR reads through MiXCR. The sample yields under 95,000 clones, 8.6% seen once. Prior to thyroid surgery, none of the patients had received any treatment. Sequenced input: blood. The receptors here all came from a female donor with papillary thyroid cancer or a benign thyroid nodule (not recorded which). Some clones in this sample may be carry-over from other donors' samples.

A word on this clone: A much larger clone is a single base away; this may be a read error. Other DNA sequences in the same sample also yield this CDR3. The V call is TRBV10-3, the J call TRBJ2-3; 7 nucleotides match TRBD1. Germline CDR1 and CDR2: ENHRY and SYGVKD. The CDR3 runs 12 residues. CDR3 sequence (DNA): TGTGCCATCAGTGACGGGACAGATACGCAGTATTTC. Protein: CAISDGTDTQYF.

This clone was detected many times. Being one base from a much bigger clone, this may be a read error. This chain uses TRBV6-1 with TRBJ1-5; maybe TRBD1 (6 bases). This CDR3 region has 14 residues. Germline values: CDR1 MNHNS, CDR2 SASEGT. The CDR3 sequence: CASRDRRGNHPQHF. The CDR3 DNA is TGTGCCAGCAGGGACAGACGGGGCAATCATCCCCAGCATTTT.

This clone has ten or more counts. One end of the junction fails to match germline, which may point to a read error. The CDR3 reads CVSRSWGSNQPQHF. DNA for the CDR3: TGTGTCAGCAGATCGTGGGGCAGCAATCAGCCCCAGCATTTT. The rearrangement links TRBV6-1 to TRBJ1-5, with D maybe TRBD1 (5 bases). Per germline, CDR1 MNHNS and CDR2 SASEGT. This CDR3 region has 14 residues.

This clone was found once. This sequence may be a read error, since a much larger clone differs from it by one base. The chain uses TRBV3-1 and TRBJ2-3; possible D gene TRBD2, 6 bases. This CDR3 is 15 amino acids long. CDR1 is LGHDT and CDR2 is YNNKEL in the germline V gene (reference sequence). The V gene lost 8 bases and the J gene lost 5 bases, with 20 bases spanning the gap. Written as DNA, the CDR3 is TGTGCCAGCGACTTAGCGGTGGGGCAGGGAGATACGCAGTATTTT. Translation: CASDLAVGQGDTQYF.